Each of the 31 T cell receptor beta chains below was sequenced from the same sample in a study of blood T cell repertoires in COVID-19. Produced via immunoSEQ multiplex PCR; TCRdb's table is partial and in-frame only. The table records 200,000 to 250,000 clones, more than 65% of them present only once. Sequencing used peripheral blood. These receptors were collected from a woman older than 75 with acute or convalescent COVID-19.

This clone came up a few times. This rearrangement joins TRBV12-3 or TRBV12-4 to TRBJ1-4, with a possible D match to TRBD1 (5 bases). The V end lost 8 bases, the J end lost 6 bases, and 13 bases lay between the germline ends. CDR3 size: 13 residues. CDR3 residues: CASCSREHEKLFF. CDR3 coding DNA: TGTGCCAGCTGTTCCAGGGAACATGAAAAACTGTTTTTT.

The chain employs TRBV5-5 and TRBJ2-2, with TRBD2 matching 8 bases. Germline CDR1 and CDR2: SGHKS and YYEKEE (reference sequence). This CDR3 has 14 amino acids. The ends lost 5 bases at V and 1 base at J; junction bases unmatched: 1. This chain's CDR3 is CASRSGGNTGELFF. The CDR3 DNA is TGTGCCAGCAGGAGCGGGGGGAACACCGGGGAGCTGTTTTTT.

The chain uses TRBV28 and TRBJ1-1; D uncertain. The CDR3 sequence is 13 residues long. Trimming left V 9 bases short and J 0 bases short, with 11 bases between. Per the germline V gene, CDR1 is MDHEN and CDR2 is SYDVKM. CDR3 amino acids: CASLESMNTEAFF. In DNA, the CDR3 is TGTGCCAGTTTAGAGTCCATGAACACTGAAGCTTTCTTT.

The chain carries TRBV6-2 or TRBV6-3 and TRBJ1-4; D unresolved. Between the trimmed V and J ends, which lost 4 bases and 11 bases, there was a span of 5 bases. The CDR3 totals 10 residues. Germline-derived CDR1 and CDR2 are MNHEY and SVGEGT. Here the CDR3 reads CASSSGKLFF. The DNA of the CDR3 is TGTGCCAGCAGTTCTGGCAAACTGTTTTTT.

This chain uses TRBV18 with TRBJ2-7; 9 bases match TRBD1. The CDR3 consists of 17 residues. CDR1 is KGHSH and CDR2 is LQKENI in the germline V gene. J was trimmed by 5 bases and V by 2 bases; bases with no gene match: 13. The CDR3, as DNA: TGTGCCAGCTCACCAGTTACAGGGGGCGCGGCATTCGACGAGCAGTACTTC. Protein: CASSPVTGGAAFDEQYF.

V and J are TRBV5-5 and TRBJ2-7; perhaps TRBD1 as D (5 bases). The V gene's germline CDR1 is SGHKS and CDR2 YYEKEE (reference sequence). V shed 2 bases and J shed 6 bases, with 18 bases lying between them. This CDR3 region has 15 residues. This CDR3 reads CASSFSLRQQTEQYF. The CDR3, as DNA: TGTGCCAGCAGCTTCTCGTTAAGACAGCAGACCGAGCAGTACTTC.

The rearrangement links TRBV7-2 to TRBJ2-1, with 7 bases lining up with TRBD2. The CDR3 runs 13 residues. V was clipped by 3 bases and J by 8 bases; unmatched bases: 4. Germline V gene lookup returns CDR1 SGHTA and CDR2 FQGNSA. DNA of the CDR3: TGTGCCAGCAGCTTGACTAGCTTCCATGAGCAGTTCTTC. It codes for CASSLTSFHEQFF.

The chain links TRBV11-3 to TRBJ1-3; D is uncertain. Germline V gives CDR1 SGHNT, CDR2 YENEEA. CDR3 length: 15 amino acids. Trimming removed 6 bases at V and 2 bases at J, with 14 bases between. The CDR3 nucleotides read TGTGCCAGCAGTAGAGGGTATTCGGCTGGAAACACCATATATTTT. This gives the protein CASSRGYSAGNTIYF.

The chain employs TRBV4-3 and TRBJ1-5; D unresolved. Germline CDR1 LGHNA, CDR2 YSLEER. This CDR3 has 14 amino acids. The V end lost 0 bases, the J end lost 4 bases, and 7 bases lay between the germline ends. CDR3 coding DNA: TGCGCCAGCAGCCAAGATCCGACTAATCAGCCCCAGCATTTT. Encoded protein: CASSQDPTNQPQHF.

CDR3 DNA: TGTGCCAGCAGTCCCCATGGGACAGGCATGAACACTGAAGCTTTCTTT. As protein: CASSPHGTGMNTEAFF. The rearrangement uses TRBV25-1 and TRBJ1-1; 8 bases agree with TRBD1. The CDR3 is 16 amino acids. V gave up 5 bases and J gave up 0 bases; unmatched junction bases: 8. Germline values: CDR1 MGHDK, CDR2 SYGVNS. Filled out from reference TRBV25-1 and TRBJ1-1, the complete variable domain reads EADIYQTPRYLVIGTGKKITLECSQTMGHDKMYWYQQDPGMELHLIHYSYGVNSTEKGDLSSESTVSRIRTEHFPLTLESARPSHTSQYLCASSPHGTGMNTEAFFGQGTRLTVV.

The CDR3: CASGLNPGQANTEAFF. The CDR3 region has the DNA TGTGCTAGTGGTTTGAATCCGGGACAGGCGAACACTGAAGCTTTCTTT. This chain links TRBV12-5 with TRBJ1-1; 8 positions agree with TRBD1. The CDR3 spans 16 residues. Germline V gene data show CDR1 as LGHNT and CDR2 as FRNRAP. The V gene end was trimmed by 2 bases and the J gene end by 1 base; junction bases not matched to a gene: 6.

The chain employs TRBV6-5 and TRBJ2-5; TRBD2 agrees at 10 bases. Germline V gene data show CDR1 as MNHEY and CDR2 as SVGAGI. CDR3 size: 11 residues. The CDR3 spells CASGGQETQYF. CDR3 nucleotides: TGTGCTAGCGGGGGGCAAGAGACCCAGTACTTC.

The V gene is TRBV5-1, the J gene TRBJ1-5; D unclear. This CDR3 region has 16 residues. The germline CDR1 and CDR2 sequences are SGHRS and YFSETQ. The V and J ends lost 1 base and 1 base respectively, with 12 bases between them. The CDR3 region is CASSLLGSGSNQPQHF. The CDR3 DNA sequence: TGCGCCAGCAGCTTGTTAGGCTCGGGGAGCAATCAGCCCCAGCATTTT.

This clone appeared once. Additional DNA sequences in this sample encode the identical CDR3. The chain employs TRBV6-1 and TRBJ1-3, with a weak D call TRBD1 (6 bases). This CDR3 comprises 16 residues. V was clipped by 2 bases and J by 0 bases, with 11 bases between them. Germline lookup yields CDR1 MNHNS and CDR2 SASEGT. CDR3 protein: CASSEWGGFSGNTIYF. The CDR3 DNA is TGTGCCAGCAGTGAATGGGGGGGCTTCTCTGGAAACACCATATATTTT.

The chain links TRBV6-1 to TRBJ2-2; D remains unclear. With 0 bases removed from V and 5 bases from J, the gap between germline ends came to 16 bases. Germline V gene sequence: CDR1 MNHNS, CDR2 SASEGT. This CDR3 spans 17 amino acids. Written as DNA, the CDR3 is TGTGCCAGCAGTGAAGCGGCTTCGAGGATCTTGACCGGGGAGCTGTTTTTT. It specifies CASSEAASRILTGELFF.

This chain joins TRBV27 and TRBJ2-7; the match to TRBD1 covers 7 bases. After removal of 6 bases from V and 6 bases from J, the junction contained 11 bases not matched to a gene. The CDR3 covers 14 residues. Germline V gives CDR1 MNHEY, CDR2 SMNVEV (reference sequence). For the CDR3, the DNA is TGTGCCAGCAGCCTCCGTACAGGGGTTGGCGAGCAGTACTTC. Translation: CASSLRTGVGEQYF.

CDR3 sequence reads: CASSLEGLGLSEQFF. CDR3 nucleotide sequence: TGCGCCAGCAGCTTGGAAGGACTAGGGTTAAGTGAGCAGTTCTTC. This chain uses TRBV5-1 with TRBJ2-1; 7 positions agree with TRBD2. The germline gives CDR1 SGHRS, CDR2 YFSETQ. Trimming at V came to 0 bases and at J to 9 bases, leaving 9 bases not matched to a gene. This CDR3 has 15 residues.

The chain joins TRBV30 to TRBJ1-2, with D possibly TRBD1 on 5 matching bases. Germline V lookup: CDR1 GTSNPN, CDR2 SVGIG (reference sequence). The CDR3 covers 11 residues. The CDR3 bases are TGTGCTGGGGCTGGGGTCTATGGCTACACCTTC. This sequence encodes CAGAGVYGYTF. Using reference TRBV30 and TRBJ1-2 for the parts outside the CDR3, the full variable domain is SQTIHQWPATLVQPVGSPLSLECTVEGTSNPNLYWYRQAAGRGLQLLFYSVGIGQISSEVPQNLSASRPQDRQFILSSKKLLLSDSGFYLCAGAGVYGYTFGSGTRLTVV.

The V call is TRBV5-4, the J call TRBJ1-1; a possible D gene is TRBD1 (6 bases). V dropped 2 bases and J dropped 0 bases, with 11 bases sitting between them. The CDR3 covers 15 residues. Germline V CDR1 and CDR2: SGHNT, YYREEE (reference sequence). CDR3 amino acids: CASSLGQHMNTEAFF. For the CDR3, the DNA is TGTGCCAGCAGCTTAGGACAGCACATGAACACTGAAGCTTTCTTT.

The chain combines TRBV19 with TRBJ1-4, with 8 nucleotides matching TRBD1. This CDR3 comprises 14 residues. Germline V lookup: CDR1 LNHDA, CDR2 SQIVND (reference sequence). After removal of 10 bases from V and 6 bases from J, the junction contained 10 bases not matched to a gene. The CDR3 coding sequence is TGTGCCACTACCTCCAGGGGGCGGGATGAAAAACTGTTTTTT. Its translation is CATTSRGRDEKLFF.

The chain couples TRBV18 to TRBJ2-7, with TRBD1 identical over 9 bases. V lost 4 bases, J lost 4 bases, and 5 bases stayed unmatched. The CDR3 has 14 residues. Germline CDR1 is KGHSH and CDR2 is LQKENI. The CDR3 DNA is TGTGCCAGCTCACAGGGACAGGGTCCATACGAGCAGTACTTC. Amino acid sequence: CASSQGQGPYEQYF.

The CDR3 protein is CASSVVGSGGYGQFF. The CDR3 coding sequence is TGTGCCAGCAGCGTAGTGGGTAGCGGGGGCTATGGGCAGTTCTTC. V is TRBV9 and J is TRBJ2-1; 9 nucleotides agree with TRBD2. V shed 0 bases, J shed 12 bases, and the junction held 10 bases outside the gene matches. CDR1 is SGDLS and CDR2 is YYNGEE in the germline V gene. The CDR3 length is 15 residues.

V and J are TRBV24-1 and TRBJ1-1; 8 bases line up with TRBD1. Germline loops: CDR1 KGHDR, CDR2 SFDVKD. This CDR3 has 16 amino acids. V shed 2 bases, J shed 7 bases, and the junction held 11 bases outside the gene matches. Here the CDR3 DNA reads TGTGCCACCAGTGATTCACCCGGACAGGGATCGAATGAAGCTTTCTTT. This encodes CATSDSPGQGSNEAFF.

This clone came up a few times. The V gene is TRBV10-3, the J gene TRBJ1-2; perhaps TRBD1 as D (6 bases). The V end was cut by 7 bases, the J end by 4 bases, with 16 bases between. Per germline, CDR1 ENHRY and CDR2 SYGVKD. This CDR3 has 14 amino acids. CDR3 nucleotide sequence: TGTGCCATCACCACCAGTACAGGGAGCTATGGCTACACCTTC. Translated, it gives CAITTSTGSYGYTF.

The chain couples TRBV12-5 to TRBJ1-1; TRBD1 matches at 7 bases. The J segment lost 4 bases and the V segment lost 1 base, leaving 6 bases of the junction unmatched. The length of the CDR3 is 15 residues. Looked up from germline, CDR1 is LGHNT and CDR2 is FRNRAP. In nucleotides, the CDR3 is TGTGCTAGTGGTTTGGAGGGGGCTCCAGGCACTGAAGCTTTCTTT. It codes for CASGLEGAPGTEAFF.

The chain has TRBV9 and TRBJ1-2; D is unclear. Trimming left V 0 bases short and J 8 bases short, with 14 bases between. The length of the CDR3 is 14 residues. Germline-derived CDR1 and CDR2 are SGDLS and YYNGEE. DNA of the CDR3: TGTGCCAGCAGCGTAGACACGGGTAGGGAGGGCTACACCTTC. It yields the protein CASSVDTGREGYTF.

V is TRBV7-7 and J is TRBJ1-1; D is perhaps TRBD1 (6 bases). Per germline, CDR1 SSHAT and CDR2 FNYEAQ (reference sequence). V lost 5 bases and J lost 4, with 11 bases in between. The CDR3 consists of 13 residues. Written as DNA, the CDR3 is TGTGCCAGCAGCCGAGGGGGAATCACTGAAGCTTTCTTT. Residues: CASSRGGITEAFF. The complete variable domain, with remaining parts taken from reference TRBV7-7 and TRBJ1-1, reads GAGVSQSPRYKVTKRGQDVTLRCDPISSHATLYWYQQALGQGPEFLTYFNYEAQPDKSGLPSDRFSAERPEGSISTLTIQRTEQRDSAMYRCASSRGGITEAFFGQGTRLTVV.

The V call is TRBV2, the J call TRBJ1-1; D remains ambiguous. Germline V CDR1 and CDR2: SNHLY, FYNNEI. The CDR3 loop spans 13 amino acids. Trimming took off 6 bases at V and 5 bases at J, with 13 bases between the two ends. DNA for the CDR3: TGTGCCAGCAGGGGGTACGGGGTGACTGAAGCTTTCTTT. This translates into CASRGYGVTEAFF.

The chain links TRBV2 to TRBJ2-7; tentatively, D is TRBD2 (6 bases). Germline CDR1 reads SNHLY; CDR2 reads FYNNEI. Trimming cost V 1 base and J 3 bases, with 19 bases left between them. CDR3 size: 17 residues. In DNA form, the CDR3 reads TGTGCCAGCAGTGAAGGCCTCCGGGGACTTACTTTCTACGAGCAGTACTTC. Amino acid sequence: CASSEGLRGLTFYEQYF.

V usage is TRBV30 and J usage is TRBJ1-4, with D uncertain. The CDR3 totals 13 residues. Trimming removed 0 bases from V and 7 bases from J, with 9 bases in between. In germline, CDR1 is GTSNPN, CDR2 SVGIG (reference sequence). Written as DNA, the CDR3 is TGTGCCTGGAGTGTGATGTCTAGTGAAAAACTGTTTTTT. Its translation: CAWSVMSSEKLFF.

J is TRBJ1-4 and V is TRBV7-8, with 9 bases fitting TRBD1. This CDR3 has 15 residues. V lost 0 bases and J lost 7; bases outside the gene matches: 3. Germline V gene sequence: CDR1 SGHVS, CDR2 FQNEAQ. The CDR3 nucleotides are TGTGCCAGCAGCTTAGCGGGGACAGGGTTTGAAAAACTGTTTTTT. Its protein product is CASSLAGTGFEKLFF.